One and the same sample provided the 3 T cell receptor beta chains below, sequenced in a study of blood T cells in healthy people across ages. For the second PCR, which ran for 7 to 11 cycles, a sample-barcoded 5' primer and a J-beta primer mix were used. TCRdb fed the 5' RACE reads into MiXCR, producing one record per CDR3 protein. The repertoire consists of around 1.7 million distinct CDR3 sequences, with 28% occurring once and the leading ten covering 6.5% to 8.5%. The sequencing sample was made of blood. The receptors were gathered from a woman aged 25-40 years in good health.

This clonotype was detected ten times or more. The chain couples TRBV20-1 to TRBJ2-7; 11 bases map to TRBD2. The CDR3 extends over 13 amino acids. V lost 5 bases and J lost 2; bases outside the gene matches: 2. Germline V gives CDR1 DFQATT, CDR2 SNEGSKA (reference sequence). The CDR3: CSAGTSGTYEQYF. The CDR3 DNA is TGCAGTGCTGGGACTAGCGGCACCTACGAGCAGTACTTC.

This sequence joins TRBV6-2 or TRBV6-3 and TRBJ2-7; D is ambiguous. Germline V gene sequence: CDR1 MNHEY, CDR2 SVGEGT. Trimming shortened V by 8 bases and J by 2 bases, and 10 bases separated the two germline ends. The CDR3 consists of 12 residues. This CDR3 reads CASSPVAYEQYF. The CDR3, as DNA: TGTGCCAGCTCCCCAGTAGCCTACGAGCAGTACTTC.

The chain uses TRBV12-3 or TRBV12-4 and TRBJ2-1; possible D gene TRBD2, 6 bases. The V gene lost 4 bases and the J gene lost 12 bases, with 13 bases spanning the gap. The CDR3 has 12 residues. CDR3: CASSSSAAGQFF. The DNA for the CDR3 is TGTGCCAGCAGTTCCTCAGCAGCGGGGCAGTTCTTC.